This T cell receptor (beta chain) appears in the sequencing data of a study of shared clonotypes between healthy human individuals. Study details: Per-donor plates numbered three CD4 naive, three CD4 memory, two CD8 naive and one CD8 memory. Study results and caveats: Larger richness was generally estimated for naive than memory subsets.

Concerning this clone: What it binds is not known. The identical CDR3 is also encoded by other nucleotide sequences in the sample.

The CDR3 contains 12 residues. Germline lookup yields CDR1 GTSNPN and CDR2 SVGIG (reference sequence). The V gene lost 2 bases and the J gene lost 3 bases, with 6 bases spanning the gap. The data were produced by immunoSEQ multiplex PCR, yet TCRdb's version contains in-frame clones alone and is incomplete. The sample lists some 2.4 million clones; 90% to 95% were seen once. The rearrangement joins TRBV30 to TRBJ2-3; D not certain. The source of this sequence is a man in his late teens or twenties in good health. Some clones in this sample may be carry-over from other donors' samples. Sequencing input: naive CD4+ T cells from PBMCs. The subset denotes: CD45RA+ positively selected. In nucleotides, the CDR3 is TGTGCCTGGAGTACCCGGACAGATACGCAGTATTTT. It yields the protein CAWSTRTDTQYF.